This T cell receptor (beta chain) was captured by sequencing in a study of naive and memory T cell subsets. Findings and limits, study-wide: Each distinct alpha or beta sequence counts as one clonotype.

On this clonotype itself: What it binds is unknown.

After CD4 positive bead selection, the CD4-negative fraction gave CD8 T cells. Cells stained for CD3, CD4, CD8, CD45RA, CD27 and viability were sorted into four CD45RA/CD27 subsets. Both TRBC1 and TRBC2 were covered by a beta constant-region primer of two equimolar oligonucleotides. Ligated cDNA was amplified by four rounds of PCR with nested alpha and beta constant-region primers and SP2. TCRdb redid the calling of the UMI-ligation and nested PCR reads with MiXCR, one entry per CDR3 protein. Here the sample spans approximately 80,000 distinct CDR3 sequences, roughly 9.2% being singletons. V gave up 4 bases and J gave up 3 bases, with 7 bases separating them. From germline, CDR1 is SNHLY and CDR2 FYNNEI. The CDR3 consists of 12 residues.

Sequencing used naive CD8+ T cells from blood. The sequence was collected from a human donor in good health. The gene calls are TRBV2 and TRBJ2-7; D is undetermined. The DNA for the CDR3 is TGTGCCAGCAGTGTTGGGGACTACGAGCAGTACTTC. It encodes CASSVGDYEQYF.